These T cell receptor beta chains were read from a single sample in a study of human T cells and chemical hapten exposure. TCRdb reprocessed the RACE reads via MiXCR and lists one record per CDR3 protein. Of tens of thousands of distinct CDR3 sequences listed, less than 15% are singletons. The sequencing here drew on whole blood, taken in connection with sensitization to the hapten diphenylcyclopropenone (DPC). The receptors were gathered from a woman aged 40 to 49 with alopecia areata. Some clones in this sample may be carry-over from other donors' samples. Both conserved end residues are part of each CDR3. D genes are given only for firm matches. Size tells how often a clone was seen (once, few, many) or the class of an expanded clone, and some rows leave it out.

cdr3_aa cdr3_nt j_call clone_size v_call d_call
CATSGPSYNEQFF TGTGCCACCAGTGGGCCGTCCTACAATGAGCAGTTCTTC TRBJ2-1 many TRBV24-1 .
CASKSWKTQYF TGTGCCAGCAAATCGTGGAAGACCCAGTACTTC TRBJ2-5 . TRBV28 .
CSVERWGEDTQYF TGCAGCGTTGAGAGGTGGGGAGAGGATACGCAGTATTTT TRBJ2-3 few TRBV29-1 .
CSAGHILSRDTQYF TGCAGTGCTGGACACATCCTTAGCAGAGATACGCAGTATTTT TRBJ2-3 many TRBV20-1 .
CASSALTSGGGDTQYF TGTGCCAGCAGCGCTCTCACTAGCGGGGGTGGAGATACGCAGTATTTT TRBJ2-3 few TRBV6-4 TRBD2
CASSPTALGMNQPQHF TGTGCCAGCAGTCCGACAGCCTTGGGAATGAATCAGCCCCAGCATTTT TRBJ1-5 . TRBV27 .
CASSQQGSSGRSDTQYF TGCGCCAGCAGCCAGCAGGGGAGTAGCGGGAGATCAGATACGCAGTATTTT TRBJ2-3 many TRBV4-1 TRBD2
CASSSSLGGGFAFF TGTGCCAGCAGTTCGAGCTTAGGAGGGGGATTTGCTTTCTTT TRBJ1-1 few TRBV12-3/TRBV12-4 .
CSAREGLNYNEQFF TGCAGTGCTAGAGAGGGGCTAAACTACAATGAGCAGTTCTTC TRBJ2-1 few TRBV20-1 .
CSARDGGLASYEQYF TGCAGTGCTAGAGATGGTGGACTAGCCTCCTACGAGCAGTACTTC TRBJ2-7 . TRBV20-1 TRBD2
CSGGSTSYNEQFF TGCAGCGGAGGCTCTACCTCCTACAATGAGCAGTTCTTC TRBJ2-1 many TRBV29-1 .
CSVEDRDRVEAFF TGCAGCGTTGAAGACCGGGACAGGGTTGAAGCTTTCTTT TRBJ1-1 few TRBV29-1 TRBD1
CSARGGSVGEQFF TGCAGTGCTAGAGGTGGTAGCGTGGGTGAGCAGTTCTTC TRBJ2-1 . TRBV20-1 .
CASSRGLNNEQFF TGCGCCAGCAGCCGAGGACTCAACAATGAGCAGTTCTTC TRBJ2-1 few TRBV4-1 .
CSARLGASYNEQFF TGCAGTGCTAGATTGGGGGCCTCATACAATGAGCAGTTCTTC TRBJ2-1 few TRBV20-1 .
CSVGPGSSTDTQYF TGCAGCGTTGGGCCCGGGAGTAGCACAGATACGCAGTATTTT TRBJ2-3 . TRBV29-1 .
CASSIYETQYF TGTGCCAGTAGTATCTATGAGACCCAGTACTTC TRBJ2-5 many TRBV19 .
CASVAGGPQETQYF TGTGCCAGCGTAGCGGGGGGCCCTCAAGAGACCCAGTACTTC TRBJ2-5 few TRBV7-8 TRBD2
CSARASGIQGSPLHF TGCAGTGCTAGGGCTTCCGGGATCCAAGGTTCACCCCTCCACTTT TRBJ1-6 . TRBV20-1 .
CASSLSWGQETQYF TGTGCCAGCAGCTTATCGTGGGGCCAAGAGACCCAGTACTTC TRBJ2-5 many TRBV7-2 .
CASSSQGAGMETQYF TGTGCCAGCAGTTCACAGGGGGCTGGGATGGAGACCCAGTACTTC TRBJ2-5 many TRBV28 TRBD1
CASSFGGEKLFF TGTGCCAGCAGCTTTGGAGGCGAAAAACTGTTTTTT TRBJ1-4 . TRBV2 .
CASSDRDRYTGELFF TGTGCCAGCAGCGACCGGGACAGATACACCGGGGAGCTGTTTTTT TRBJ2-2 many TRBV5-5 TRBD1
CSAKSGEETQYF TGCAGTGCGAAGAGCGGAGAAGAGACCCAGTACTTC TRBJ2-5 few TRBV20-1 .
CASSPGTGVQGYTF TGTGCCAGCAGCCCCGGGACAGGGGTTCAAGGCTACACCTTC TRBJ1-2 few TRBV28 TRBD1
CASSLAPGNEQFF TGTGCCAGCAGCTTAGCCCCAGGGAACGAGCAGTTCTTC TRBJ2-1 . TRBV7-6 .